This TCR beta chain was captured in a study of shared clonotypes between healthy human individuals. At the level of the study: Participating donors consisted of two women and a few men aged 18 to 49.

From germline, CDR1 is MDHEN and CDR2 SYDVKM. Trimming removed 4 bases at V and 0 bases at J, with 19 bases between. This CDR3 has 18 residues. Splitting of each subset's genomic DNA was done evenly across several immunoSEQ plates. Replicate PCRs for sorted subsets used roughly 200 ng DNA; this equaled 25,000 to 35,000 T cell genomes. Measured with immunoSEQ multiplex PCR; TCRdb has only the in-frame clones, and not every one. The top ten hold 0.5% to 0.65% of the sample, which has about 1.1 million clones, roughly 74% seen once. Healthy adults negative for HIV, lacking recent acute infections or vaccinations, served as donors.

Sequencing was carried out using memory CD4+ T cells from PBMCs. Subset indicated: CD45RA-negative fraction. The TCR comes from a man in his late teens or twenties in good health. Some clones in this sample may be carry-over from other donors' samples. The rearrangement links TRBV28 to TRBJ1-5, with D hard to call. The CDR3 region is CASSSSRRATGSNQPQHF. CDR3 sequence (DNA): TGTGCCAGCAGTTCCTCTCGGAGGGCTACGGGTAGCAATCAGCCCCAGCATTTT. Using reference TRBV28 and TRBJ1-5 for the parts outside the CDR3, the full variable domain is DVKVTQSSRYLVKRTGEKVFLECVQDMDHENMFWYRQDPGLGLRLIYFSYDVKMKEKGDIPEGYSVSREKKERFSLILESASTNQTSMYLCASSSSRRATGSNQPQHFGDGTRLSIL.